This TCR beta chain was sequenced during a study of early T cells in non-severe SARS-CoV-2 infection. The wider study: Sequencing of bulk RNA from unsorted whole blood was done, without chain pairing.

TCRdb used MiXCR to reprocess the 5' RACE reads, holding one entry per CDR3 protein. The table includes tens of thousands of distinct CDR3 sequences, 5.3% detected once. The CDR3 contains 15 residues. Trimming took off 0 bases at V and 0 bases at J, with 9 bases between the two ends. Germline-derived CDR1 and CDR2 are SGHRS and YFSETQ. This clonotype was seen only a few times. Sequencing was performed on whole blood. The TCR sequence derives from an adult who was a healthcare worker with PCR-confirmed SARS-CoV-2 infection or an uninfected control (not recorded which). The V call is TRBV5-1, the J call TRBJ2-5; D perhaps matches TRBD2 (5 bases). CDR3 in amino acids: CASSLASTHQETQYF. The CDR3 DNA follows: TGCGCCAGCAGCTTGGCTAGCACGCACCAAGAGACCCAGTACTTC.